This T cell receptor beta chain was sequenced for a study of OX40 agonist ivuxolimab in advanced cancers. Study context: Those treated in dose escalation had hepatocellular carcinoma, melanoma, renal cell cancer or head and neck cancer. The mean age was approximately 56 years, ranging from roughly 23 to 79, with under 90% of participants male. Eligibility rules accepted prior anti-PD-1, anti-PD-L1 or anti-CTLA-4 therapy, and around 38% had some.

The CDR3 extends over 14 amino acids. CDR1 and CDR2 (germline): MNHEY, SVGAGI. V dropped 10 bases and J dropped 8 bases, with 21 bases sitting between them. Sequenced by immunoSEQ multiplex PCR; TCRdb stores in-frame clones only, minus some. The sample holds tens of thousands of clones, more than 80% seen once. The clonotype originates from an adult with an advanced solid tumor such as melanoma, head and neck, liver or kidney cancer. The chain carries TRBV6-5 and TRBJ2-1; D may be TRBD1 or TRBD2 (5 bases each). Sequencing was performed on CD4+ or CD8+ T cells sorted from blood, taken in a trial of the OX40 agonist ivuxolimab. CDR3 sequence (DNA): TGTGCCACCTCTACCCTTATGGGGGACGATGAGCAGTTCTTC. Encoded protein: CATSTLMGDDEQFF.